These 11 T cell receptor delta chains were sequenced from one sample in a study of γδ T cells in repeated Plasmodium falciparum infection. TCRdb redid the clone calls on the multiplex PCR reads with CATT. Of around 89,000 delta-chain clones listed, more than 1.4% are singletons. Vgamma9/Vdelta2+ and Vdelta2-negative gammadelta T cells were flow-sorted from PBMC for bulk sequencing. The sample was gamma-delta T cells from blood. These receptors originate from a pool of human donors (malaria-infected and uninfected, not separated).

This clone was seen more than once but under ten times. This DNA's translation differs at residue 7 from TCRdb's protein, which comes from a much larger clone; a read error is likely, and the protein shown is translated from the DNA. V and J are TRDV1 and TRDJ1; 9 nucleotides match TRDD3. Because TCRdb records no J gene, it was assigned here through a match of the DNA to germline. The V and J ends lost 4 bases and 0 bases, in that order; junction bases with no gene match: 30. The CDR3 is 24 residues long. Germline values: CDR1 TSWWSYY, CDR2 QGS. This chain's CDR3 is CALGGPVHVGVNWGYAGYTDKLIF. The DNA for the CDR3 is TGTGCTCTTGGGGGCCCGGTCCACGTCGGAGTAAACTGGGGATACGCGGGGTACACCGATAAACTCATCTTT.

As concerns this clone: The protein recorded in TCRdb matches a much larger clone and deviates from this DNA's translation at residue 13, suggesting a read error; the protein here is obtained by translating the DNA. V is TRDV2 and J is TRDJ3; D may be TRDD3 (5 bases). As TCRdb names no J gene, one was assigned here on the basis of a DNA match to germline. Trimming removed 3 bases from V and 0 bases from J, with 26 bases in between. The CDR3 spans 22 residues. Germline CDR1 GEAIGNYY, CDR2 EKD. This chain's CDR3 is CACDSIGGMGPINSWDTRQMFF. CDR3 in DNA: TGTGCCTGTGACTCGATCGGAGGGATGGGGCCCATTAACTCCTGGGACACCCGACAGATGTTTTTC.

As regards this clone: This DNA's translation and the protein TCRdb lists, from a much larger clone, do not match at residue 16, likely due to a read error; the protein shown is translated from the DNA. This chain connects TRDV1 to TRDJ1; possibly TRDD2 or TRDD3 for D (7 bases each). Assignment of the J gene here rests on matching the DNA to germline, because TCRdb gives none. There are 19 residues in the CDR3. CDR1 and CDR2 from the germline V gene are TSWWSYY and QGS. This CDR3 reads CALGERFLFGGPYTDELIF. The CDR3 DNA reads TGTGCTCTTGGGGAACGCTTCCTATTTGGGGGACCCTACACCGATGAACTCATCTTT.

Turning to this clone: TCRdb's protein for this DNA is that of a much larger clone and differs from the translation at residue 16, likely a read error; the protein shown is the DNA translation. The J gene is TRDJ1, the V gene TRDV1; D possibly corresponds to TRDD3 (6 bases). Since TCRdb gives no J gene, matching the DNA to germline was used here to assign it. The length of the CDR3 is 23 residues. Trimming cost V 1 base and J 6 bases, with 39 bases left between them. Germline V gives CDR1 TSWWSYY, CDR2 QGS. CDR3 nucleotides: TGTGCTCTTGGGGAACGAGGAGAATCTGGGGTTTGTCGCTTCCCTCGCCCTCATCATAAACTCATCTTT. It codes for CALGERGESGVCRFPRPHHKLIF.

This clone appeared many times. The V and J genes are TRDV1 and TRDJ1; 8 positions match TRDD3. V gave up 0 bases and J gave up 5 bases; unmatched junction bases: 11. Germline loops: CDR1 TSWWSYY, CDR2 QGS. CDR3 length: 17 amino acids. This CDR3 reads CALGELAGTGGADKLIF. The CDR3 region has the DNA TGTGCTCTTGGGGAACTAGCAGGGACTGGGGGCGCTGATAAACTCATCTTT.

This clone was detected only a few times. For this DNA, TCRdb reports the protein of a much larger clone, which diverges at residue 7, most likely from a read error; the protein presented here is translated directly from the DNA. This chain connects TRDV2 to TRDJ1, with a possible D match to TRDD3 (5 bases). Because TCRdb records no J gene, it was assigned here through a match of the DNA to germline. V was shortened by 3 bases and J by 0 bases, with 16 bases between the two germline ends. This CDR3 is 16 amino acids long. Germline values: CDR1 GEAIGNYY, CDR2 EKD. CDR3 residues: CACDPTRGLYTDKLIF. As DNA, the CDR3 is TGTGCCTGTGACCCGACGAGGGGGTTGTACACCGATAAACTCATCTTT.

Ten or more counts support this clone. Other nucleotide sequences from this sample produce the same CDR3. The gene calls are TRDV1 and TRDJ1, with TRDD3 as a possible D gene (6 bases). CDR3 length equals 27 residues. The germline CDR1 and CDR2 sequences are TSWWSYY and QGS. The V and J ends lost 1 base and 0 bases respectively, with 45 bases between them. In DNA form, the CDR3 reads TGTGCTCTTGGGGAACGTGGCATTTCAGTTCCTCCTGTTTACTGGGTGATGCATGGAAGTTACACCGATAAACTCATCTTT. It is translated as CALGERGISVPPVYWVMHGSYTDKLIF.

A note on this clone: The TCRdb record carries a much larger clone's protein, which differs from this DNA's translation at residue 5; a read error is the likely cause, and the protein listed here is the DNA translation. The DNA for the CDR3 is TGTGCCTTCAGCTCCGAAAGCCCTTCCTACAGTCCGTCCTACTGGGGGATACGCCTGACCGATAAACTCATCTTT. Its protein is CAFSSESPSYSPSYWGIRLTDKLIF. The chain couples TRDV3 to TRDJ1; TRDD3 aligns across 13 bases. V gave up 3 bases and J gave up 2 bases; unmatched junction bases: 36. The CDR3 contains 25 residues. Germline V gene sequence: CDR1 TVYSNPD, CDR2 GDNSRS (reference sequence).

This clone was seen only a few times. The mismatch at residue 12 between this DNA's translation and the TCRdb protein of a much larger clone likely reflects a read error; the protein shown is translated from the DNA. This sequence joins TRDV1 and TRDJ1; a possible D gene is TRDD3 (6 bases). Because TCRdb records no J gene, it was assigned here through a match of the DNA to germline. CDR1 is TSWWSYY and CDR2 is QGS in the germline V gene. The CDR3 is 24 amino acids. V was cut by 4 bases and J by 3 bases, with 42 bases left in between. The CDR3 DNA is TGTGCTCTTGGGGGCCGAGCCCAGGGCTACAACTTCGTACTGGGTCTCCCCTTCGCCGATAAACTCATCTTT. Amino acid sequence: CALGGRAQGYNFVLGLPFADKLIF.

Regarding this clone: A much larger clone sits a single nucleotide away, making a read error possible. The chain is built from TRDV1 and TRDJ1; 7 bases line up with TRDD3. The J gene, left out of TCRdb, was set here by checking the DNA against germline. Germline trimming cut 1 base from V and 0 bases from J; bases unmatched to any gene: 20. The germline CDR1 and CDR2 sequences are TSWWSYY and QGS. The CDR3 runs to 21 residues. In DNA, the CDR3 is TGTGCTCTTGGGGAACGGAGCTGGGGGGTAGTCCTATTCATTCACACCGATAAACTCATCTTT. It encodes CALGERSWGVVLFIHTDKLIF.

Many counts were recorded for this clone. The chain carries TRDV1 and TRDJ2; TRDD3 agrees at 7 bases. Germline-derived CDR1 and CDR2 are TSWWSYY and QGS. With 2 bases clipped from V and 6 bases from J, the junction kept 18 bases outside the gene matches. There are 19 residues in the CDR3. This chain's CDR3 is CALGEYPHYWGLAAAQLFF. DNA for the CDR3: TGTGCTCTTGGGGAATATCCTCACTACTGGGGCCTCGCGGCAGCACAACTCTTCTTT.